These 32 T cell receptor beta chains came from one sample sequenced in a study of CD8 T cells in ankylosing spondylitis. These receptors are not linked to any known antigen. TCRdb analysed the 5' RACE reads with MiXCR anew, one entry per CDR3 protein. The sample includes about 800,000 distinct CDR3 sequences, 12% of them seen just once. General study findings and limits: Within ankylosing spondylitis blood, a TCR beta motif made up of eight highly homologous variants appeared to be characteristic.

Material for sequencing was blood, either unsorted or a sorted T cell fraction (not recorded which). All receptors come from a male donor with ankylosing spondylitis.

This clonotype was picked up a small number of times. This chain uses TRBV4-1 with TRBJ2-2, with 11 bases that match TRBD2. CDR3 length equals 18 residues. The trim removed 2 bases at V and 3 bases at J, leaving 8 bases unmatched. Germline V gene sequence: CDR1 MGHRA, CDR2 YSYEKL. The CDR3 loop reads CASSQTSGSDLYTGELFF. The CDR3 DNA reads TGCGCCAGCAGCCAAACTAGCGGGAGTGACTTGTACACCGGGGAGCTGTTTTTT.

This clonotype was seen many times. The chain combines TRBV7-2 with TRBJ2-5; perhaps D is TRBD1 or TRBD2 (5 bases each). The germline V gene encodes CDR1 SGHTA and CDR2 FQGNSA. Between the trimmed V and J ends, which lost 5 bases and 5 bases, there was a span of 9 bases. CDR3 length: 12 amino acids. In DNA form, the CDR3 reads TGTGCCAGCAGCCCCGGGACGGAGACCCAGTACTTC. This gives the protein CASSPGTETQYF.

This chain connects TRBV5-1 to TRBJ1-2; D remains unclear. The CDR3 sequence is 13 residues long. Trimming cost V 1 base and J 5 bases, with 9 bases left between them. In germline, CDR1 is SGHRS, CDR2 YFSETQ. CDR3 sequence reads: CASSLRSEYGYTF. Here the CDR3 DNA reads TGCGCCAGCAGCTTGAGGTCAGAATATGGCTACACCTTC.

This clonotype was seen a few times. V usage is TRBV28 and J usage is TRBJ2-7, with 7 bases that match TRBD1. The CDR3 is 14 residues long. CDR1 is MDHEN, CDR2 SYDVKM, per germline. The V and J ends lost 7 bases and 5 bases, in that order; junction bases with no gene match: 11. The CDR3 DNA reads TGTGCCAGCATTCGGCAGGGGGTGGTTCACGAGCAGTACTTC. Translating gives CASIRQGVVHEQYF. Filled out from reference TRBV28 and TRBJ2-7, the complete variable domain reads DVKVTQSSRYLVKRTGEKVFLECVQDMDHENMFWYRQDPGLGLRLIYFSYDVKMKEKGDIPEGYSVSREKKERFSLILESASTNQTSMYLCASIRQGVVHEQYFGPGTRLTVT.

In nucleotides, the CDR3 is TGTGCCATCAGTGAGGGTTTGCGAGAGCAGTACTTC. The encoded protein is CAISEGLREQYF. V and J are TRBV10-3 and TRBJ2-7; no firm D call. The germline CDR1 and CDR2 sequences are ENHRY and SYGVKD. Trimming took off 2 bases at V and 7 bases at J, with 9 bases between the two ends. CDR3 length: 12 amino acids.

The table lists this clonotype with a few counts. V gene TRBV20-1 combines with J gene TRBJ2-4; 7 bases fit TRBD1. This CDR3 is built from 14 residues. Germline V lookup: CDR1 DFQATT, CDR2 SNEGSKA (reference sequence). V dropped 6 bases and J dropped 6; count of bases not matched to a gene: 11. The CDR3 DNA follows: TGCAGTGCCGGGATCAGGGGGTTAGGAAACATTCAGTACTTC. This gives the protein CSAGIRGLGNIQYF.

This clonotype was recorded many times. This rearrangement joins TRBV15 to TRBJ2-7; a weak D match, TRBD2 (6 bases). Trimming stripped 5 bases from V and 9 bases from J, with 29 bases between. The length of the CDR3 is 17 residues. Germline V gene lookup returns CDR1 LNHNV and CDR2 YYDKDF (reference sequence). This CDR3 reads CATSEMEGRRGVRGQYF. CDR3 DNA: TGTGCCACCAGCGAGATGGAGGGGAGGAGGGGTGTTCGTGGGCAGTACTTC.

The rearrangement uses TRBV20-1 and TRBJ2-1, with TRBD1 as a possible D gene (5 bases). Trimming stripped 3 bases from V and 4 bases from J, with 19 bases between. The CDR3 sequence is 16 residues long. Germline-derived CDR1 and CDR2 are DFQATT and SNEGSKA (reference sequence). The CDR3 DNA sequence: TGCAGTGCTAGGGATACCTGGACACTCCCTTACAATGAGCAGTTCTTC. This sequence encodes CSARDTWTLPYNEQFF.

This clonotype turned up a few times. The rearrangement uses TRBV7-8 and TRBJ2-7; D possibly matches TRBD1 or TRBD2 (6 bases each). The V gene's germline CDR1 is SGHVS and CDR2 FQNEAQ. This CDR3 comprises 17 residues. V was clipped by 1 base and J by 6 bases, with 22 bases between them. The CDR3 is CASSLVGAWGAPVEQYF. The CDR3 DNA follows: TGTGCCAGCAGCTTAGTAGGGGCTTGGGGGGCGCCCGTCGAGCAGTACTTC.

The V gene is TRBV29-1, the J gene TRBJ2-3; D is unclear. Trimming took 3 bases from V and 0 from J, leaving 7 bases between them. The CDR3 extends over 13 amino acids. Germline V CDR1 and CDR2: SQVTM, ANQGSEA. The CDR3 region has the DNA TGCAGCGTTGACGGAACTAGCACAGATACGCAGTATTTT. Protein: CSVDGTSTDTQYF.

A few counts support this clonotype. The V and J genes are TRBV20-1 and TRBJ2-3; D possibly uses TRBD1 or TRBD2 (6 bases each). The V gene lost 4 bases and the J gene lost 2 bases, with 22 bases spanning the gap. The CDR3 runs 17 residues. Germline V lookup: CDR1 DFQATT, CDR2 SNEGSKA (reference sequence). This CDR3 is CSANPPRGRGHTDTQYF. In DNA form, the CDR3 reads TGCAGTGCTAATCCCCCCAGAGGGCGGGGACACACAGATACGCAGTATTTT.

The chain uses TRBV5-1 and TRBJ2-1; TRBD2 might be the D (5 bases). Germline V gives CDR1 SGHRS, CDR2 YFSETQ. Trimming took off 0 bases at V and 4 bases at J, with 14 bases between the two ends. The length of the CDR3 is 16 residues. This CDR3 is CASSLGVSADYNEQFF. The CDR3 DNA is TGCGCCAGCAGCTTGGGGGTTAGCGCCGATTACAATGAGCAGTTCTTC.

The rearrangement uses TRBV20-1 and TRBJ1-2; D call uncertain. The length of the CDR3 is 12 residues. CDR1 is DFQATT, CDR2 SNEGSKA, per germline (reference sequence). The V and J ends lost 5 bases and 5 bases respectively, with 12 bases between them. CDR3 residues: CSAPDKPYGYTF. The CDR3 region has the DNA TGCAGTGCTCCCGACAAGCCTTATGGCTACACCTTC.

This clonotype was seen a few times. V gene TRBV10-3 combines with J gene TRBJ2-5, with a weak D call TRBD2 (6 bases). Germline lookup yields CDR1 ENHRY and CDR2 SYGVKD. With 0 bases removed from V and 5 bases from J, the gap between germline ends came to 13 bases. The CDR3 covers 15 residues. The chain's CDR3 is CAISESRGAGETQYF. Written as DNA, the CDR3 is TGTGCCATCAGTGAGTCGCGAGGGGCGGGGGAGACCCAGTACTTC.

The table lists this clonotype with a count of one. The V and J genes are TRBV5-1 and TRBJ2-5; tentatively, D is TRBD1 (6 bases). Between the trimmed V and J ends, which lost 4 bases and 4 bases, there was a span of 14 bases. CDR1 is SGHRS, CDR2 YFSETQ, per germline. CDR3 size: 14 residues. This CDR3 reads CASSRDTGGETQYF. The CDR3 bases are TGCGCCAGCAGCCGGGACACCGGAGGAGAGACCCAGTACTTC.

The rearrangement links TRBV24-1 to TRBJ2-7, with 13 bases lining up with TRBD2. Germline V gene sequence: CDR1 KGHDR, CDR2 SFDVKD. This CDR3 has 15 amino acids. The ends lost 3 bases at V and 5 bases at J; junction bases unmatched: 3. For the CDR3, the DNA is TGTGCCACCAGTGATCCTGGACTAGCGGGAGACGAGCAGTACTTC. Translating it yields CATSDPGLAGDEQYF.

The chain employs TRBV12-3 or TRBV12-4 and TRBJ1-1; no firm D call. This CDR3 contains 12 residues. Trimming left V 4 bases short and J 8 bases short, with 11 bases between. DNA of the CDR3: TGTGCCAGCAGTTCTCACTTCCAAGAAGCTTTCTTT. It translates to CASSSHFQEAFF.

This rearrangement joins TRBV6-2 or TRBV6-3 to TRBJ2-7; D ambiguous. The CDR3 covers 16 residues. CDR1 MNHEY and CDR2 SVGEGT come from the germline V gene. Deletions cut 6 bases from V and 2 bases from J, with 20 bases between. CDR3 loop: CASSSLKGRDPYEQYF. In DNA, the CDR3 is TGTGCCAGCAGCTCCCTCAAAGGTCGAGACCCCTACGAGCAGTACTTC.

This clonotype appeared a few times. The rearrangement uses TRBV7-8 and TRBJ2-2; maybe TRBD2 (6 bases). CDR3 length equals 16 residues. Germline CDR1 reads SGHVS; CDR2 reads FQNEAQ. The ends were cut back, 4 bases at V and 6 bases at J, with 18 bases in the middle. The CDR3 sequence: CASSSRFTGSPGELFF. CDR3 coding DNA: TGTGCCAGCAGCTCCCGCTTTACCGGGAGTCCCGGGGAGCTGTTTTTT.

This clonotype was seen only a few times. The chain employs TRBV7-9 and TRBJ2-1; 7 bases map to TRBD2. The CDR3 runs to 16 residues. Looked up from germline, CDR1 is SEHNR and CDR2 is FQNEAQ (reference sequence). With 2 bases clipped from V and 9 bases from J, the junction kept 13 bases outside the gene matches. The CDR3 DNA sequence: TGTGCCAGCAGCTTACTAGCTAGCGGCATAACGGCTGAGCAGTTCTTC. It specifies CASSLLASGITAEQFF.

The chain recombines TRBV6-1 with TRBJ2-2; 9 nucleotides line up with TRBD1. J lost 10 bases, V lost 6 bases, and 9 bases had no gene match. The CDR3 has 14 amino acids. Germline assignment: CDR1 MNHNS and CDR2 SASEGT. CDR3 DNA sequence: TGTGCCAGCAGCCAGGGACAGGGTGGCGTGGAGCTGTTTTTT. Translating it yields CASSQGQGGVELFF.

The DNA for the CDR3 is TGTGCCAGCAGCCCCAAGACAGGGCCAGTCACCGGGGAGCTGTTTTTT. Protein: CASSPKTGPVTGELFF. This chain links TRBV7-3 with TRBJ2-2; 7 positions agree with TRBD1. The CDR3 is 16 amino acids. The V segment lost 5 bases and the J segment 4 bases; nucleotides outside the gene matches: 10. The germline gives CDR1 SGHTA, CDR2 FQGTGA.

This clonotype was observed a few times. The chain has TRBV20-1 and TRBJ2-7; 11 positions match TRBD2. The germline V gene encodes CDR1 DFQATT and CDR2 SNEGSKA (reference sequence). Germline trimming cut 5 bases from V and 3 bases from J; bases unmatched to any gene: 18. This CDR3 region has 18 residues. CDR3: CSAESTSGDTFSGYEQYF. CDR3 bases: TGCAGTGCTGAGTCGACTAGCGGGGATACCTTTTCGGGCTACGAGCAGTACTTC.

The table lists this clonotype with many counts. The rearrangement links TRBV20-1 to TRBJ2-2; the D gene is possibly TRBD1 (5 bases). V lost 3 bases, J lost 0 bases, and 11 bases lay in between. The germline V gene has CDR1 DFQATT and CDR2 SNEGSKA (reference sequence). CDR3 length: 15 amino acids. The CDR3 nucleotides read TGCAGTGCTAGTCTTCCAGGGTCGAACACCGGGGAGCTGTTTTTT. Amino acid sequence: CSASLPGSNTGELFF.

This rearrangement joins TRBV20-1 to TRBJ1-1, with a weak D call TRBD1 (5 bases). Germline-derived CDR1 and CDR2 are DFQATT and SNEGSKA (reference sequence). V was cut by 0 bases and J by 3 bases, with 14 bases left in between. The CDR3 spans 15 residues. The DNA of the CDR3 is TGCAGTGCTAGAGATCCCCAGGGAGGGGACACTGAAGCTTTCTTT. It encodes CSARDPQGGDTEAFF.

The chain recombines TRBV15 with TRBJ2-3, with D possibly matching TRBD2 (7 bases). This CDR3 is built from 18 residues. Germline CDR1 is LNHNV and CDR2 is YYDKDF (reference sequence). The germline V and J ends were trimmed by 0 bases and 2 bases, with 18 bases remaining between them. This chain's CDR3 is CATSRDRGGGGATDTQYF. DNA for the CDR3: TGTGCCACCAGCAGAGATCGGGGCGGAGGGGGGGCCACAGATACGCAGTATTTT. The whole variable domain, filled in from reference TRBV15 and TRBJ2-3, reads DAMVIQNPRYQVTQFGKPVTLSCSQTLNHNVMYWYQQKSSQAPKLLFHYYDKDFNNEADTPDNFQSRRPNTSFCFLDIRSPGLGDTAMYLCATSRDRGGGGATDTQYFGPGTRLTVL.

This clonotype has just a few counts. The chain carries TRBV6-2 or TRBV6-3 and TRBJ1-2; no firm D call. CDR3 size: 14 residues. The V gene lost 4 bases and the J gene lost 1 base, with 10 bases spanning the gap. Germline V lookup: CDR1 MNHEY, CDR2 SVGEGT. The CDR3 here is CASSWAAFNYGYTF. The CDR3, as DNA: TGTGCCAGCAGTTGGGCCGCCTTTAACTATGGCTACACCTTC.

This clonotype was detected a few times. This chain links TRBV20-1 with TRBJ1-2, with 9 bases lining up with TRBD1. The CDR3 has 14 residues. The germline V gene encodes CDR1 DFQATT and CDR2 SNEGSKA (reference sequence). V gave up 4 bases and J gave up 7 bases; unmatched junction bases: 10. This CDR3 reads CSAKEDRGSFGYTF. The CDR3 DNA is TGCAGTGCTAAGGAAGACAGGGGGTCTTTTGGCTACACCTTC.

V gene TRBV4-2 combines with J gene TRBJ1-1, with no clear D. The V end lost 1 base, the J end lost 10 bases, and 13 bases lay between the germline ends. The CDR3 sequence is 13 residues long. Per germline, CDR1 LGHNA and CDR2 YNFKEQ. The CDR3 sequence is CASSQGSGFVAFF. The CDR3 nucleotides are TGTGCCAGCAGCCAAGGTTCTGGATTTGTAGCTTTCTTT.

The rearrangement links TRBV4-3 to TRBJ1-2; D not certain. The V end lost 0 bases, the J end lost 3 bases, and 8 bases lay between the germline ends. The CDR3 is 14 amino acids. Looked up from germline, CDR1 is LGHNA and CDR2 is YSLEER. For the CDR3, the DNA is TGCGCCAGCAGCCAAGAGCCAAACTACTATGGCTACACCTTC. Translation: CASSQEPNYYGYTF.

In its sample, this clonotype was seen a few times. The genes are TRBV20-1 and TRBJ2-7; D is possibly TRBD1 or TRBD2 (6 bases each). V lost 0 bases to trimming and J lost 7 bases, with 10 bases between them. The CDR3 consists of 12 residues. Germline lookup yields CDR1 DFQATT and CDR2 SNEGSKA (reference sequence). In nucleotides, the CDR3 is TGCAGTGCTAGAGAAGGGGGGAGGGAGCAGTACTTC. Translation: CSAREGGREQYF.

This clonotype was counted at least ten times. This rearrangement joins TRBV20-1 to TRBJ1-4, with D tentatively TRBD1 (5 bases). The ends were cut back, 2 bases at V and 7 bases at J, with 14 bases in the middle. Per germline, CDR1 DFQATT and CDR2 SNEGSKA (reference sequence). CDR3 size: 14 residues. CDR3 sequence: CSARSRDGGEKLFF. CDR3 nucleotide sequence: TGCAGTGCTAGAAGCCGGGACGGTGGTGAAAAACTGTTTTTT.